This entry features one TCR beta chain sequence. As yet, its antigen is unknown. Assay: immunoSEQ multiplex PCR; the TCRdb copy retains only in-frame clones and omits some. The repertoire holds 300,000 to 450,000 clones, with about 88% as singletons. The source of the sample is a study of Ad26.COV2.S vaccination and SARS-CoV-2 variants. Overall study context: Ad26.COV2.S, an intramuscular injection, was given once or twice 56 days apart.

Treatment reported: roughly 18 received Ad26.COV2.S at low or high dose, single or two shots; a few received placebo; per-sample allocation not given. Day 63 after the first vaccine or placebo injection was the time point for sampling. Boston provided a donor who was an adult aged 18-55 years. The CDR3 has 16 residues. The germline V gene encodes CDR1 LNHNV and CDR2 YYDKDF (reference sequence). Trimming took 1 base from V and 0 from J, leaving 9 bases between them. Study outcomes and limitations: Whether participants received vaccine or placebo, their non-spike TCR breadth was similar. Recipients given vaccine exceeded placebo recipients in spike-specific TCR breadth.

The TCR sequence derives from a person between 18 and 65 years old who received the Ad26.COV2.S COVID-19 vaccine or a placebo. The starting material was peripheral blood, obtained in a trial of Ad26.COV2.S vaccine versus placebo. The rearrangement links TRBV15 to TRBJ2-2, with D hard to call. The CDR3 nucleotides read TGTGCCACCAGCAGAGGCTTCGGCACGAACACCGGGGAGCTGTTTTTT. Its protein is CATSRGFGTNTGELFF.